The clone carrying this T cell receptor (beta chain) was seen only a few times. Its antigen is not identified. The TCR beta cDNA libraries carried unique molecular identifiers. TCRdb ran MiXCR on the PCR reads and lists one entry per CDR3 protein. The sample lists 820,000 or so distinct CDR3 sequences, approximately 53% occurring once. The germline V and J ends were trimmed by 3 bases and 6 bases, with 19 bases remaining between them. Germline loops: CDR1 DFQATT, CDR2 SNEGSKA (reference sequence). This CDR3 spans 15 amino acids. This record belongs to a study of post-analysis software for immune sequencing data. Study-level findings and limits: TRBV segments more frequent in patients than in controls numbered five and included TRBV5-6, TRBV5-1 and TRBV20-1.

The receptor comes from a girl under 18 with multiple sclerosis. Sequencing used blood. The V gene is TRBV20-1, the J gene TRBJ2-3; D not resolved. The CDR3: CSASSVSTSSDTQYF. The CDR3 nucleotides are TGCAGTGCTAGTTCGGTCTCTACCTCCAGCGATACGCAGTATTTT.